A selection of T cell receptor beta chains follows, all from one sample in a study of preoperative IRX-2 immunotherapy in early breast cancer. Sequencing was performed with immunoSEQ multiplex PCR; in TCRdb, only in-frame clones are kept and a portion is missing. The sample lists tens of thousands of clones; about four fifths were seen once. Specimen: lymph node tissue, collected before IRX-2 immunotherapy. The receptor source for this set is a human donor with breast cancer. Each CDR3 is given with its conserved first and last residue. The D gene is left open where the match is weak. Clone size is stated in some rows and not others, as once, few, many or a class when expanded.

clone_size j_call cdr3_length d_call v_call cdr3_nt cdr3_aa
NA TRBJ2-1 15 TRBD2 TRBV6-8 TGTGCCATCAGTGGAAGCGGGGGGGGAAACAATGAGCAGTTCTTC CAISGSGGGNNEQFF
NA TRBJ1-2 16 NA TRBV11-3 TGTGCCAGCAGCTTGTCACTGGGGGTCTCTTCCTATGGCTACACCTTC CASSLSLGVSSYGYTF
NA TRBJ1-4 13 NA TRBV6-8 TGTGCCAGCAGTATCGTCAGAGGTGAAAAACTGTTTTTT CASSIVRGEKLFF
NA TRBJ2-1 17 NA TRBV11-3 TGTGCCAGCAGCCCCCAGAAGGGGGGCCGAAACTACAATGAGCAGTTCTTC CASSPQKGGRNYNEQFF
once TRBJ1-2 13 NA TRBV9 TGTGCCAGCAGGGACGGACGGGGCGATGGCTACACCTTC CASRDGRGDGYTF
NA TRBJ2-5 15 NA TRBV6-8 TGTGCCAGCAGTTACAGAATTGGGAGCCAAGAGACCCAGTACTTC CASSYRIGSQETQYF
NA TRBJ2-2 16 TRBD1 TRBV5-1 TGCGCCAGCAGCTCCGAGGCGGGACAGGGAGCCGGGGAGCTGTTTTTT CASSSEAGQGAGELFF
NA TRBJ1-2 12 NA TRBV29-1 TGCAGCGTTGACGGGGAAGACTATGGCTACACCTTC CSVDGEDYGYTF
NA TRBJ1-1 16 NA TRBV7-5 TGTGCCAGCAGCCCGCAGTTAGCGGGGTTGAACACTGAAGCTTTCTTT CASSPQLAGLNTEAFF
NA TRBJ1-3 12 NA TRBV9 TGTGCCAGCAGAATTAGTGGAAACACCATATATTTT CASRISGNTIYF
NA TRBJ1-6 14 NA TRBV5-1 TGCGCCAGCACTGTCGGGCCACCGGATTCACCCCTCCACTTT CASTVGPPDSPLHF
NA TRBJ1-5 13 NA TRBV30 TGTGCCTGGGCGGACGGTCGCAATCAGCCCCAGCATTTT CAWADGRNQPQHF
NA TRBJ2-5 14 NA TRBV6-8 TGTGCCAGCAGTCTCAACTGGGGGACGGAGACCCAGTACTTC CASSLNWGTETQYF
NA TRBJ1-2 17 NA TRBV1 TGCGCCAGCAGCCAAGACGAGGCGGCAGGGGGTTCCTATGGCTACACCTTC CASSQDEAAGGSYGYTF
NA TRBJ1-2 16 NA TRBV23-1 TGCGCCAGCAGCCTTTCCCCCGGACAGACTCCTGATGGCTACACCTTC CASSLSPGQTPDGYTF
NA TRBJ1-6 16 TRBD1 TRBV11-3 TGTGCCAGCAGCCGGGACAGAAGCTCCTATAATTCACCCCTCCACTTT CASSRDRSSYNSPLHF
NA TRBJ2-5 14 NA TRBV7-7 TGTGCCAGCAGCTCACCAGGGTTCCAAGAGACCCAGTACTTC CASSSPGFQETQYF
NA TRBJ1-6 14 NA TRBV19 TGTGCCAGTAGTATACCTGGGCTGAAATCACCCCTCCACTTT CASSIPGLKSPLHF
NA TRBJ1-5 15 NA TRBV6-8 TGTGCCAGCAGTTACAGCCCGAACAGAGATCAGCCCCAGCATTTT CASSYSPNRDQPQHF
NA TRBJ1-1 15 NA TRBV28 TGTGCCAGCAGTTCCTACGGGGGGGAGGAAACTGAAGCTTTCTTT CASSSYGGEETEAFF
NA TRBJ2-1 13 NA TRBV18 TGTGCCAGCTCACATGGCTTCTCCAATGAGCAGTTCTTC CASSHGFSNEQFF
NA TRBJ1-5 16 NA TRBV25-1 TGTGCCAGCAGTTTAGGGGGGGATCGAACCGATCAGCCCCAGCATTTT CASSLGGDRTDQPQHF
NA TRBJ2-3 14 NA TRBV6-8 TGTGCCAGTACCACCGGGGCCGGAGAGAATACGCAGTATTTT CASTTGAGENTQYF
NA TRBJ1-3 15 TRBD1 TRBV6-8 TGTGCCAGCAGTTTAGACAGGGAATCTGGAAACACCATATATTTT CASSLDRESGNTIYF
NA TRBJ2-1 16 NA TRBV11-3 TGTGCCAGCAGCTTAGTTAGAGACTGGGTCGTATATGAGCAGTTCTTC CASSLVRDWVVYEQFF
NA TRBJ1-1 13 NA TRBV9 TGTGCCAGCAGCCACCCGGGGGACACTGAAGCTTTCTTT CASSHPGDTEAFF
NA TRBJ1-6 12 NA TRBV6-8 TGTGCCAGCAGTGAGACAGCCTCGTCCCTCCACTTT CASSETASSLHF
NA TRBJ2-7 15 TRBD2 TRBV11-3 TGTGCCAGCAGCCGAGACGGGACTAGGGTCTACGAGCAGTACTTC CASSRDGTRVYEQYF
once TRBJ1-2 14 NA TRBV5-1 TGCGCCAGCAGCACGACAGGAGATCGATATGGCTACACCTTC CASSTTGDRYGYTF
NA TRBJ1-2 17 TRBD1 TRBV5-1 TGCGCCAGCAGCTCGACTCCTCGAGACAGGGGGCGTAATGGCTACACCTTC CASSSTPRDRGRNGYTF
NA TRBJ2-7 14 NA TRBV5-1 TGCGCCAGCAGCTTGGGTACGGATGACTACGAGCAGTACTTC CASSLGTDDYEQYF
NA TRBJ2-5 15 NA TRBV28 TGTGCCAGCATCTCCTATGAGAACCCCCGAGAGACCCAGTACTTC CASISYENPRETQYF
NA TRBJ1-6 15 NA TRBV7-8 TGTGCCAGCGGCCCATTGGCAGAATATAATTCACCCCTCCACTTT CASGPLAEYNSPLHF
NA TRBJ1-2 14 TRBD1 TRBV6-8 TGTGCCAGCAGTCCACAGGGGCCCCTCGTCGGCTACACCTTC CASSPQGPLVGYTF
NA TRBJ2-7 15 NA TRBV15 TGTGCCACCAGCATAGCTTTGGGCACCTCCTACGAGCAGTACTTC CATSIALGTSYEQYF
NA TRBJ2-5 14 TRBD2 TRBV7-7 TGTGCCAGCAGCCACACGACTAGCAGGGAGACCCAGTACTTC CASSHTTSRETQYF
NA TRBJ2-7 13 NA TRBV6-8 TGTGCCAGCAGACCCCCCGGATCCTACGAGCAGTACTTC CASRPPGSYEQYF
NA TRBJ1-1 15 NA TRBV11-3 TGTGCCAGCAGCTTGACTACAGGCCGTGGGGGTGAAGCTTTCTTT CASSLTTGRGGEAFF
NA TRBJ2-1 17 NA TRBV19 TGTGCCAGTAGTATAATCGGGTCGGCGGCTCTTTACAATGAGCAGTTCTTC CASSIIGSAALYNEQFF
NA TRBJ2-2 15 NA TRBV12-5 TGTGCCAGCAAAACATACCAGGGGAACACCGGGGAGCTGTTTTTT CASKTYQGNTGELFF
few TRBJ2-3 14 TRBD2 TRBV10-3 TGTGCCATCAGTGAGGGACTAGGCACAGATACGCAGTATTTT CAISEGLGTDTQYF
NA TRBJ2-3 15 NA TRBV29-1 TGCAGCGTTGAAGATTGGGCAGCTAGCACAGATACGCAGTATTTT CSVEDWAASTDTQYF